Listed here are 7 T cell receptor beta chains from one sample, sequenced in a study of early T cells in non-severe SARS-CoV-2 infection. TCRdb itself ran the 5' RACE reads through MiXCR, one entry per CDR3 protein. This table holds fewer than 40,000 distinct CDR3 sequences, 7% to 7.5% found once. The sequences come from whole blood, collected at baseline. The source is an adult who was a healthcare worker with PCR-confirmed SARS-CoV-2 infection or an uninfected control (not recorded which).

The chain employs TRBV4-2 and TRBJ2-7, with TRBD1 as a possible D gene (7 bases). The germline gives CDR1 LGHNA, CDR2 YNFKEQ. Trimming cost V 5 bases and J 6 bases, with 20 bases left between them. This CDR3 has 15 residues. The CDR3 DNA follows: TGTGCCAGCAGCGAGACCCTGATCCAGGGGGGCGAGCAGTACTTC. Translating it yields CASSETLIQGGEQYF.

By frequency in the sample, this clonotype is medium-sized. J is TRBJ1-5 and V is TRBV7-2; TRBD1 is a possible D gene (5 bases). The CDR3 sequence is 21 residues long. Trimming took off 1 base at V and 0 bases at J, with 25 bases between the two ends. Germline V gene lookup returns CDR1 SGHTA and CDR2 FQGNSA. CDR3 region: CASSLERRSRDKPRSNQPQHF. In DNA form, the CDR3 reads TGTGCCAGCAGCTTAGAGCGGAGGAGCAGGGATAAACCACGTAGCAATCAGCCCCAGCATTTT.

The chain couples TRBV27 to TRBJ2-7; D not resolved. The CDR3 is 13 amino acids. In germline, CDR1 is MNHEY, CDR2 SMNVEV (reference sequence). The germline V and J ends were trimmed by 7 bases and 2 bases, with 12 bases remaining between them. CDR3 in DNA: TGTGCCAGCAAGGAGATGGGGACCTACGAGCAGTACTTC. It codes for CASKEMGTYEQYF.

This clonotype was seen a handful of times. This chain links TRBV18 with TRBJ1-1; TRBD1 agrees at 7 bases. V lost 3 bases, J lost 8 bases, and 6 bases stayed unmatched. This CDR3 contains 13 residues. Germline V lookup: CDR1 KGHSH, CDR2 LQKENI. CDR3 region: CASSPKTGMEAFF. DNA for the CDR3: TGTGCCAGCTCACCGAAGACAGGGATGGAAGCTTTCTTT.

This clonotype was detected ten times or more. The rearrangement joins TRBV7-9 to TRBJ2-5; tentatively, D is TRBD1 (8 bases). The CDR3 sequence is 15 residues long. The germline CDR1 and CDR2 sequences are SEHNR and FQNEAQ (reference sequence). The ends were cut back, 5 bases at V and 5 bases at J, with 18 bases in the middle. This CDR3 reads CASSEQGQGGETQYF. Written as DNA, the CDR3 is TGTGCCAGCAGCGAACAAGGACAGGGAGGGGAGACCCAGTACTTC.

This clonotype has ten or more counts. This chain joins TRBV7-6 and TRBJ2-1, with 11 positions matching TRBD2. Germline V lookup: CDR1 SGHVS, CDR2 FNYEAQ. Trimming took 4 bases from V and 5 from J; bases not matched to a gene: 13. The CDR3 totals 18 residues. The CDR3 loop is CASSSYRIGLAGNNEQFF. In nucleotides, the CDR3 is TGTGCCAGCAGCTCCTACAGGATCGGACTAGCGGGTAACAATGAGCAGTTCTTC.

CDR3 sequence reads: CASSPTNLGEQYF. CDR3 coding DNA: TGTGCCAGTAGCCCGACAAACCTGGGAGAGCAGTACTTC. The V gene is TRBV19, the J gene TRBJ2-7; D gene ambiguous. The CDR3 is made up of 13 amino acids. Germline CDR1 is LNHDA and CDR2 is SQIVND (reference sequence). V gave up 6 bases and J gave up 7 bases, with 16 bases separating them.